These 7 T cell receptor beta chains originate from one sample sequenced in a study of T-cell memory formation after mild COVID-19. TCRdb used MiXCR to reprocess the 5' RACE reads, holding one entry per CDR3 protein. The sample holds nearly 110,000 distinct CDR3 sequences; about 17% are singletons and the top ten take 28%. Sequenced material: PBMCs or a T cell subset sorted from them (not recorded which). The source of these receptors is an adult woman who had mild COVID-19 (a few samples of this study predate the infection). Cell type and time point are not known.

The chain carries TRBV20-1 and TRBJ2-1; a possible D gene is TRBD2 (5 bases). The CDR3 consists of 14 residues. The ends were cut back, 1 base at V and 2 bases at J, with 9 bases in the middle. Germline loops: CDR1 DFQATT, CDR2 SNEGSKA (reference sequence). The CDR3 region is CSARVEGTYNEQFF. CDR3 bases: TGCAGTGCTAGAGTCGAGGGCACCTACAATGAGCAGTTCTTC.

The chain links TRBV9 to TRBJ2-3; 10 bases are a match to TRBD2. The CDR3 length is 17 residues. The germline V gene encodes CDR1 SGDLS and CDR2 YYNGEE. V lost 3 bases to trimming and J lost 1 base; unmatched junction nucleotides: 8. The CDR3 loop reads CASSESTSGLGTDTQYF. The CDR3 DNA reads TGTGCCAGCAGCGAATCGACTAGCGGGTTGGGCACAGATACGCAGTATTTT.

The rearrangement links TRBV5-1 to TRBJ2-2; 11 bases map to TRBD2. Trimming at V came to 2 bases and at J to 7 bases, leaving 7 bases not matched to a gene. The CDR3 runs 16 residues. The V gene's germline CDR1 is SGHRS and CDR2 YFSETQ. The CDR3 DNA reads as TGCGCCAGCAGCTTCCCGACTAGCGGGATGGGCGGGGAGCTGTTTTTT. Its protein is CASSFPTSGMGGELFF.

This clonotype has at least ten counts. The CDR3 reads CASSPTQSTDTQYF. CDR3 coding DNA: TGTGCCAGCAGTCCAACGCAGAGCACAGATACGCAGTATTTT. The V and J genes are TRBV2 and TRBJ2-3, with D unresolved. Germline V gives CDR1 SNHLY, CDR2 FYNNEI. This CDR3 contains 14 residues. V lost 5 bases to trimming and J lost 0 bases, with 9 bases between them.

A note on this clonotype: A read error may produce the germline difference seen at one junction end. This chain uses TRBV4-3 with TRBJ2-3, with 8 bases aligning to TRBD1. The CDR3 is 15 amino acids. Germline V gene sequence: CDR1 LGHNA, CDR2 YSLEER. This CDR3 reads CASSQGQGSTDTKYF. The CDR3, as DNA: TGCGCCAGCAGCCAAGGACAGGGGAGCACAGATACGAAGTATTTT.

The chain links TRBV4-2 to TRBJ2-2; 15 nucleotides line up with TRBD2. Germline V lookup: CDR1 LGHNA, CDR2 YNFKEQ. The ends lost 1 base at V and 5 bases at J; junction bases unmatched: 5. The CDR3 covers 18 residues. The CDR3 DNA is TGTGCCAGCAGCCAAGCCTTAGGACTAGCGGGAGGGACCGGGGAGCTGTTTTTT. This encodes CASSQALGLAGGTGELFF.

This clonotype was observed a handful of times. The CDR3 loop is CASSLPKQGNAFF. CDR3 bases: TGCGCCAGCAGCTTGCCCAAACAGGGTAACGCTTTCTTT. The chain combines TRBV5-1 with TRBJ1-1; a weak D match, TRBD1 (6 bases). CDR1 is SGHRS, CDR2 YFSETQ, per germline. V lost 1 base and J 11 bases, leaving 15 bases between the germline ends. The length of the CDR3 is 13 residues. Supplemented by reference TRBV5-1 and TRBJ1-1, the full variable domain reads KAGVTQTPRYLIKTRGQQVTLSCSPISGHRSVSWYQQTPGQGLQFLFEYFSETQRNKGNFPGRFSGRQFSNSRSEMNVSTLELGDSALYLCASSLPKQGNAFFGQGTRLTVV.